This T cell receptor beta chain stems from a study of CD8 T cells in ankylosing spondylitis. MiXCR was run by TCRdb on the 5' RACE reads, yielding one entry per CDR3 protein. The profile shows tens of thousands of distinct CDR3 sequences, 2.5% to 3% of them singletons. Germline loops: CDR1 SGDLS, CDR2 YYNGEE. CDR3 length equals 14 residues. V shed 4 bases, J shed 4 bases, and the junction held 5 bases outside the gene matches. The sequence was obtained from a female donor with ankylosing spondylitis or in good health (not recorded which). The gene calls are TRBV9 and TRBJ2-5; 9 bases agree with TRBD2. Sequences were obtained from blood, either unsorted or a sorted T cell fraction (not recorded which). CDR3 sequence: CASSPTSGRETQYF. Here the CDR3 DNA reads TGTGCCAGCAGCCCGACTAGCGGTCGAGAGACCCAGTACTTC. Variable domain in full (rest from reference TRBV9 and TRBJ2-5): DSGVTQTPKHLITATGQRVTLRCSPRSGDLSVYWYQQSLDQGLQFLIQYYNGEERAKGNILERFSAQQFPDLHSELNLSSLELGDSALYFCASSPTSGRETQYFGPGTRLLVL.